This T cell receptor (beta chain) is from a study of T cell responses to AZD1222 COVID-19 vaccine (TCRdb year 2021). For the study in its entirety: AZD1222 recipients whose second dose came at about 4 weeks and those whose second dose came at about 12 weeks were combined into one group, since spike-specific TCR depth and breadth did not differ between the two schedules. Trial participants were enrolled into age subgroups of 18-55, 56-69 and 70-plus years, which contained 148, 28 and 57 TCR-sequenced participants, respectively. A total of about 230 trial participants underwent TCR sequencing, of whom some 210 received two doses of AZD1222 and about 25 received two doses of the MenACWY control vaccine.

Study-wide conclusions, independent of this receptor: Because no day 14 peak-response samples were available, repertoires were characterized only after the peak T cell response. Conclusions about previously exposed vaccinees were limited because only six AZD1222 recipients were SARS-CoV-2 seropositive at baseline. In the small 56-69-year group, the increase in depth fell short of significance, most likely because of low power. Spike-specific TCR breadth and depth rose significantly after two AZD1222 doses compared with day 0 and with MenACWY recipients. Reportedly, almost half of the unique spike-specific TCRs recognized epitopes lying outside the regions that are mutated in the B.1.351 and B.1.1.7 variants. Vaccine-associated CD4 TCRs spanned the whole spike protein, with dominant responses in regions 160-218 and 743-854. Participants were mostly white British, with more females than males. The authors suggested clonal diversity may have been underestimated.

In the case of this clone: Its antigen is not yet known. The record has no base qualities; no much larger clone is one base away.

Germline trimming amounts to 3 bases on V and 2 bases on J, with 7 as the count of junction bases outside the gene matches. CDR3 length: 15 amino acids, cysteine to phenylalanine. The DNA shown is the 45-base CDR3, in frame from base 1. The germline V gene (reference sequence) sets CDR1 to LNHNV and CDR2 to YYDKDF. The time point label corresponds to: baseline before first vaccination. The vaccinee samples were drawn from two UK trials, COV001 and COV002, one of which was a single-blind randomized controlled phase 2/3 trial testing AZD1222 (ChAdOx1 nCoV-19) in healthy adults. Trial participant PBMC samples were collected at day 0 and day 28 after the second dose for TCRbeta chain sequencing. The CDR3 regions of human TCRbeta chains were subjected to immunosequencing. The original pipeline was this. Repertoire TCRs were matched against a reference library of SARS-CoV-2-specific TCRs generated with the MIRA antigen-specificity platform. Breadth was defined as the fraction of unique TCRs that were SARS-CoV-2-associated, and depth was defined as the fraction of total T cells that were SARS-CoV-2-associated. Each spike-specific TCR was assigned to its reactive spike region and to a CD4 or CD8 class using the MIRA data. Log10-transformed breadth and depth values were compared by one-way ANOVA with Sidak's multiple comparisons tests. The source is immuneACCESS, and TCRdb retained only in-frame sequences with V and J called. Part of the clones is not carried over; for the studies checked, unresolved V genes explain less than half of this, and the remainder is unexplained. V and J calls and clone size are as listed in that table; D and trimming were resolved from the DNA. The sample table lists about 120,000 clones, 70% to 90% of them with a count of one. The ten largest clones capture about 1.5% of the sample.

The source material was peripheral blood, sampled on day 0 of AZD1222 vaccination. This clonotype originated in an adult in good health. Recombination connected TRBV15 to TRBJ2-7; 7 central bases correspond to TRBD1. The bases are TGTGCCACCAGCAGGGTTCGGGGACAGACCTACGAGCAGTACTTC. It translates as CATSRVRGQTYEQYF.